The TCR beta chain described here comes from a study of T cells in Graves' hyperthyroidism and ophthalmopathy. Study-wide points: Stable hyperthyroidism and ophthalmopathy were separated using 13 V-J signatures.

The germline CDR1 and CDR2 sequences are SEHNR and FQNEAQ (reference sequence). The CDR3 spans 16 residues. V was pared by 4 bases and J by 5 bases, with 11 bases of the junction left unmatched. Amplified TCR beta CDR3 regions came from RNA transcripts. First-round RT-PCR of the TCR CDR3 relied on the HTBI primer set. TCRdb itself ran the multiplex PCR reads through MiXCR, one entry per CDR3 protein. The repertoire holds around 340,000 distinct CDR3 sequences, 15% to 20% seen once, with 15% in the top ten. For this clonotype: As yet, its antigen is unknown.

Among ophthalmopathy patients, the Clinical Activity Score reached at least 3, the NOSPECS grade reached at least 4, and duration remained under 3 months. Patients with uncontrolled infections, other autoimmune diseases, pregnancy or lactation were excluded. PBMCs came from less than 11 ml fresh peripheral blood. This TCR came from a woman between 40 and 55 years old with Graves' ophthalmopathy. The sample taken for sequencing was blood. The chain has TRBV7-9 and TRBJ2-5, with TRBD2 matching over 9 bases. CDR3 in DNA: TGTGCCAGCAGCTGGTCGTGGCGGGAGGGCGAGGAGACCCAGTACTTC. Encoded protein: CASSWSWREGEETQYF.